The entry that follows covers one T cell receptor (beta chain) sequence. The target of this receptor is not known. Base quality data are lacking; no much larger clone is found one base away. The data belong to a study of T-cell reconstitution after alpha-beta-depleted transplantation in children (dated by TCRdb to the mid-2010s). Context from the whole study: The study quantitatively tracked T-cell immune reconstitution after TCRalphabeta/CD19-depleted allogeneic hematopoietic cell transplantation in children using TCR repertoire profiling. What the authors observed across the whole study: Over the following months the frequencies of hyperexpanded clones went down, and after one year T-cell counts and TCRbeta diversity were mostly credited to newly produced T cells. In some patients, high TCRbeta diversity at day 60 was attributed to recipient T cells and intrathymic progenitors that had survived conditioning. The apparently early recovery of alphabetaT-cell counts about two months after transplant reportedly depended on only several hundred rapidly expanded clones that came from non-depleted graft cells.

The intended sense of this specimen's treatment or condition label: allogeneic hematopoietic cell transplantation with graft depleted of TCRalphabeta T cells and CD19 B cells. TCRalphabeta/CD19-depleted allogeneic hematopoietic cell grafts were given to the transplant recipients, all of whom were children. Libraries were prepared through PCR. Sequencing relied on an Illumina HiSeq 2500. To normalize quantification of the TCRbeta repertoire, the TCR libraries were built with molecular barcoding that relied on unique molecular identifiers. TCRdb took the public reads, trimmed them with fastp at Q25, ran MiXCR for clone calling and kept in-frame beta chains. Every entry covers one CDR3 protein and lists the most common genes and DNA from its rows. A total of about 58,000 distinct CDR3 sequences appear in this sample, 40% to 45% of them only once. Together, the top ten hold under 98% of the sample. Reading from cysteine to phenylalanine, the CDR3 counts 15 amino acids. Kept here is only the CDR3 DNA, which spans 45 bases and is read in frame from base 1. Clipping removes 8 bases from V and 4 bases from J, with 10 as the unmatched junction base count. From a lookup of the germline V gene, CDR1 and CDR2 are SNHLY and FYNNEI.

This TCR was recovered from a male patient between 10 and 17 years old who had a stem cell transplant for acute lymphoblastic leukemia, so the T cells may come from the graft donor. The sample consisted of PBMCs, mostly from graft donor cells, taken 360 days after TCRalphabeta/CD19-depleted stem cell transplant. The chain is encoded by TRBV2 joined to TRBJ2-3, and 9 bases in between align with TRBD2. The CDR3 has the sequence CASWGLAGVPDTQYF. The nucleotide sequence is TGTGCCAGCTGGGGATTAGCGGGAGTGCCAGATACGCAGTATTTT.